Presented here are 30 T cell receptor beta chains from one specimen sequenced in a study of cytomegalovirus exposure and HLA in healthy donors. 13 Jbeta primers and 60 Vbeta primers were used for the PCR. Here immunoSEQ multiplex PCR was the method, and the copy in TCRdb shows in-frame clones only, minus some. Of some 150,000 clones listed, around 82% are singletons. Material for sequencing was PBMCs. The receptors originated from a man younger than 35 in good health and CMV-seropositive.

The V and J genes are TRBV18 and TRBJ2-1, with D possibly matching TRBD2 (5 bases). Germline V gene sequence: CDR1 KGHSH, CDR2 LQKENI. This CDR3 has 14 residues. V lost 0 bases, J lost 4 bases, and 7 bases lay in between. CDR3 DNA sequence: TGTGCCAGCTCACCACCGGGAGTTTACAATGAGCAGTTCTTC. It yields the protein CASSPPGVYNEQFF.

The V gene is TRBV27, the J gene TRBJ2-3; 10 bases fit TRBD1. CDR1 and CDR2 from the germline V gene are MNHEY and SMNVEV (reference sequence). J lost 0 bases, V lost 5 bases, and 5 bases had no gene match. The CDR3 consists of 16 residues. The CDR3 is CASSDWDRGSTDTQYF. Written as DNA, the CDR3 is TGTGCCAGCAGTGACTGGGACAGGGGCAGCACAGATACGCAGTATTTT.

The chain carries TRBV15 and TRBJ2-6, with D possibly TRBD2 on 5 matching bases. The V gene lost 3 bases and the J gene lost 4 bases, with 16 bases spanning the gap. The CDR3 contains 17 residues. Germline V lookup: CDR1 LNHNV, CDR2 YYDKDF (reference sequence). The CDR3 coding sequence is TGTGCCACCAGCAGGGGTTTTGGGAGCGGAGGGGCCAACGTCCTGACTTTC. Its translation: CATSRGFGSGGANVLTF.

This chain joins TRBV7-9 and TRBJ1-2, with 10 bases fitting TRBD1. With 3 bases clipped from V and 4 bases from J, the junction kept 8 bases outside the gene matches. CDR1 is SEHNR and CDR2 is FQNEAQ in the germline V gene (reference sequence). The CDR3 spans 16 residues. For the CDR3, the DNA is TGTGCCAGCAGCTTTTCCGGGACAGGGGTAGGCTATGGCTACACCTTC. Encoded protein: CASSFSGTGVGYGYTF.

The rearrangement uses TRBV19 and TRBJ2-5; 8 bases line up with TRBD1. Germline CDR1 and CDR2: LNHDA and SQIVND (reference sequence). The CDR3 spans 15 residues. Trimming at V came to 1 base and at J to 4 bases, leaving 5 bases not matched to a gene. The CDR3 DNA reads TGTGCCAGTAGTATAGCGGACAGGGAGTCAGAGACCCAGTACTTC. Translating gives CASSIADRESETQYF. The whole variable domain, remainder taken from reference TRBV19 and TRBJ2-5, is DGGITQSPKYLFRKEGQNVTLSCEQNLNHDAMYWYRQDPGQGLRLIYYSQIVNDFQKGDIAEGYSVSREKKESFPLTVTSAQKNPTAFYLCASSIADRESETQYFGPGTRLLVL.

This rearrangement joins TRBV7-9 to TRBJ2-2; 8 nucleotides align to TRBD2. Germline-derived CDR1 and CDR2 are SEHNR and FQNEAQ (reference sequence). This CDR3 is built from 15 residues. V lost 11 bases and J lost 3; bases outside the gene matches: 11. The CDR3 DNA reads TGTGCCCACGGGGGGAGCGGGAGAGACACCGGGGAGCTGTTTTTT. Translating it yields CAHGGSGRDTGELFF.

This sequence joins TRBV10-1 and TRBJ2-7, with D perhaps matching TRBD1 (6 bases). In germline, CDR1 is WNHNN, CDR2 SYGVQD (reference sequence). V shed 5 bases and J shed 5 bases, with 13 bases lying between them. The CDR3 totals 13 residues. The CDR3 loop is CASSIQGTHEQYF. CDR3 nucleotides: TGCGCCAGCAGTATCCAGGGGACCCACGAGCAGTACTTC.

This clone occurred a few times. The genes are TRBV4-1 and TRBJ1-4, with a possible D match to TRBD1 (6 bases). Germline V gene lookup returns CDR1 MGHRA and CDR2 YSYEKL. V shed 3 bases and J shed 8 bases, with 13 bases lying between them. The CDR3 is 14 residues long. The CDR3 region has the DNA TGCGCCAGCAGCCAGCCTAGACAGGCGGAAAAACTGTTTTTT. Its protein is CASSQPRQAEKLFF.

The CDR3 sequence is CASTQTSPHEQYF. CDR3 in DNA: TGTGCCAGCACTCAGACTAGCCCCCACGAGCAGTACTTC. The chain joins TRBV25-1 to TRBJ2-7; TRBD2 aligns across 7 bases. V gave up 7 bases and J gave up 5 bases; unmatched junction bases: 8. Germline V gene lookup returns CDR1 MGHDK and CDR2 SYGVNS. This CDR3 is 13 amino acids long.

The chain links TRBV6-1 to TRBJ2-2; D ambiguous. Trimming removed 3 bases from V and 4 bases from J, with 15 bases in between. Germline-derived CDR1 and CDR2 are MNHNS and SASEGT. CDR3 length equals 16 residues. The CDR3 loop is CASSESHELTTGELFF. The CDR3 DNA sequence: TGTGCCAGCAGTGAGTCGCACGAGCTCACCACCGGGGAGCTGTTTTTT.

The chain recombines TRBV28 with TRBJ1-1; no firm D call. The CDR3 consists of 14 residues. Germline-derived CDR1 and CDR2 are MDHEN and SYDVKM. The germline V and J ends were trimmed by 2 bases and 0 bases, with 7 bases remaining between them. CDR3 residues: CASSLQAMNTEAFF. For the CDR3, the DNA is TGTGCCAGCAGTTTACAGGCAATGAACACTGAAGCTTTCTTT.

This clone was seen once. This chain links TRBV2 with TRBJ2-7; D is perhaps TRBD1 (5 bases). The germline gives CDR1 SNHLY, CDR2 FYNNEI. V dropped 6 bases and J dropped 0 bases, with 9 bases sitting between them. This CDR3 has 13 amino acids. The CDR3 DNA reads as TGTGCCAGCAGCTGGGGCCTCTCCTACGAGCAGTACTTC. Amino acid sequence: CASSWGLSYEQYF.

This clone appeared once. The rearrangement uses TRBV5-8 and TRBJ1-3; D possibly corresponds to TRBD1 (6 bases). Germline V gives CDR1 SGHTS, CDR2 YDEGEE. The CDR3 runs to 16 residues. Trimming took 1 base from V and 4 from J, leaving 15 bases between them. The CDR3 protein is CASSLYAGEVGNTIYF. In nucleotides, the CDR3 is TGTGCCAGCAGCTTGTATGCAGGGGAAGTCGGAAACACCATATATTTT.

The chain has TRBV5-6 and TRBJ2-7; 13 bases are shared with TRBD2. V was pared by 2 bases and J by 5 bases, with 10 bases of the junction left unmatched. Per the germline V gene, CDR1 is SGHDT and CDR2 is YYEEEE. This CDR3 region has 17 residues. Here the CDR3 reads CASSFLGLAGPWNEQYF. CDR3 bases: TGTGCCAGCAGCTTTCTGGGACTAGCGGGACCATGGAACGAGCAGTACTTC.

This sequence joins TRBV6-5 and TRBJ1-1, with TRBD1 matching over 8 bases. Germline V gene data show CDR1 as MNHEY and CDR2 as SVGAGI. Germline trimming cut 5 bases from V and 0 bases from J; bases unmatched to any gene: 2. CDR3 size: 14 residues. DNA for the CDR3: TGTGCCAGCAGTCGGGACAGGCTGAACACTGAAGCTTTCTTT. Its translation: CASSRDRLNTEAFF.

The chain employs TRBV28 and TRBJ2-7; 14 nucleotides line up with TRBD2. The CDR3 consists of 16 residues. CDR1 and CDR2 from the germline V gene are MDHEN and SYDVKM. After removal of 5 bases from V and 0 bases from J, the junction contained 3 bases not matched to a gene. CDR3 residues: CASSRTSGRPSYEQYF. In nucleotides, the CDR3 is TGTGCCAGCAGTCGGACTAGCGGGAGGCCCTCCTACGAGCAGTACTTC. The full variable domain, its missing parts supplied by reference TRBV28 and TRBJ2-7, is DVKVTQSSRYLVKRTGEKVFLECVQDMDHENMFWYRQDPGLGLRLIYFSYDVKMKEKGDIPEGYSVSREKKERFSLILESASTNQTSMYLCASSRTSGRPSYEQYFGPGTRLTVT.

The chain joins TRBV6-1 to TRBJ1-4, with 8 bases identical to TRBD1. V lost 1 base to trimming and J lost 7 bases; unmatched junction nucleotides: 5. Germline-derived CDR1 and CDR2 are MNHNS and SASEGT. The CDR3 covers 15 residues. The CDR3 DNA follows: TGTGCCAGCAGTGAAGGGCAGGGGGCAAGTGAAAAACTGTTTTTT. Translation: CASSEGQGASEKLFF.

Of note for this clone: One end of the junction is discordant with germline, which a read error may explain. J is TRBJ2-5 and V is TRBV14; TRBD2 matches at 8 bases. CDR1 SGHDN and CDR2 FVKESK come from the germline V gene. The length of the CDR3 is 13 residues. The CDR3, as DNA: TGTGCCAGCAGCCAGCGTGGGACGGGAGGGTTTAACTTC. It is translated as CASSQRGTGGFNF.

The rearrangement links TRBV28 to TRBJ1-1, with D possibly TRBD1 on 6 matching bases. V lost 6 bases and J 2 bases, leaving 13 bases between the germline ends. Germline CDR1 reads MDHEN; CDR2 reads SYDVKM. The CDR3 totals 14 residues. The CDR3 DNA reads TGTGCCAGCAGCCTCGTACAGGGTAACACTGAAGCTTTCTTT. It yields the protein CASSLVQGNTEAFF.

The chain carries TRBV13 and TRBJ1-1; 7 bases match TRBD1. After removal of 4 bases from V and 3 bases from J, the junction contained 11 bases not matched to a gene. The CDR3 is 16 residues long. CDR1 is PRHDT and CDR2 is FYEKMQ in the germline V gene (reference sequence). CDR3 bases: TGTGCCAGCAGCTATAACAGGGGCGTCATGGACACTGAAGCTTTCTTT. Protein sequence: CASSYNRGVMDTEAFF.

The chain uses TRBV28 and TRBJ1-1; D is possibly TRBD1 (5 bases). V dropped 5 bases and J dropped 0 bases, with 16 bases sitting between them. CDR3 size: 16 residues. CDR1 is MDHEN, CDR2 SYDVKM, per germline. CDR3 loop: CASSLIQGSLNTEAFF. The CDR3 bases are TGTGCCAGCAGTCTCATCCAGGGAAGTCTGAACACTGAAGCTTTCTTT.

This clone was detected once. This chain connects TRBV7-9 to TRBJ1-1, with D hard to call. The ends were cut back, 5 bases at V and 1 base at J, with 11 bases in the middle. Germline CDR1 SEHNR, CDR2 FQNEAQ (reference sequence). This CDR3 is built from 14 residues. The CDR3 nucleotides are TGTGCCAGCAGCCTAGGGTTAGAGAACACTGAAGCTTTCTTT. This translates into CASSLGLENTEAFF.

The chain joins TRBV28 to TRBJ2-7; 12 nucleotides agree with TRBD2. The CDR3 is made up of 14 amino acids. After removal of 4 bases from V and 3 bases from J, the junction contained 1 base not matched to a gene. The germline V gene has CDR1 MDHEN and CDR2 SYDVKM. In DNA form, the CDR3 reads TGTGCCAGCAGTTCGGGACTAGCGGGCTACGAGCAGTACTTC. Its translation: CASSSGLAGYEQYF. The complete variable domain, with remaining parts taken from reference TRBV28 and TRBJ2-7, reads DVKVTQSSRYLVKRTGEKVFLECVQDMDHENMFWYRQDPGLGLRLIYFSYDVKMKEKGDIPEGYSVSREKKERFSLILESASTNQTSMYLCASSSGLAGYEQYFGPGTRLTVT.

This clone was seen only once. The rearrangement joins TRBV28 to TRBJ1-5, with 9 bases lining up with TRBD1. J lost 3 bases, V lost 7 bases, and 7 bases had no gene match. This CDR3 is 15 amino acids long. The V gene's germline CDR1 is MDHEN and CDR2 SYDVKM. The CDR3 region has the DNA TGTGCCAGCATCTACGGGACAGGGCACAATCAGCCCCAGCATTTT. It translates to CASIYGTGHNQPQHF.

The CDR3 protein is CASSLYRGSTEAFF. CDR3 nucleotides: TGTGCCAGCAGCTTATACAGGGGTAGTACTGAAGCTTTCTTT. V gene TRBV7-8 combines with J gene TRBJ1-1; 7 bases map to TRBD1. The CDR3 is made up of 14 amino acids. Germline assignment: CDR1 SGHVS and CDR2 FQNEAQ. After removal of 2 bases from V and 5 bases from J, the junction contained 5 bases not matched to a gene.

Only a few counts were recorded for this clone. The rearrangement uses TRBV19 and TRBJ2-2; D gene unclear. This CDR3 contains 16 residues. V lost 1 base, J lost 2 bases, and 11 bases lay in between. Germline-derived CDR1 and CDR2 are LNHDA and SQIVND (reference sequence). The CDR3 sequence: CASSIVYVVNTGELFF. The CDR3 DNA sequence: TGTGCCAGTAGTATAGTTTACGTAGTAAACACCGGGGAGCTGTTTTTT.

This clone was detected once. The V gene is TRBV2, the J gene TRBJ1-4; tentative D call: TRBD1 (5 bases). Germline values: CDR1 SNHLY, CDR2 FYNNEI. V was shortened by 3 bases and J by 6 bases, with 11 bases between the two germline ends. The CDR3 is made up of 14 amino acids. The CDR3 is CASSDGGIDEKLFF. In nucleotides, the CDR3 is TGTGCCAGCAGTGATGGGGGGATTGATGAAAAACTGTTTTTT.

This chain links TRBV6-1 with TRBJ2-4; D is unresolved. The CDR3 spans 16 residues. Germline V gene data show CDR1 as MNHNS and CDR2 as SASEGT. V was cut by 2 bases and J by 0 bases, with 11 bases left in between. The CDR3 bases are TGTGCCAGCAGTGAACGTATAGACATAGCCAAAAACATTCAGTACTTC. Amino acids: CASSERIDIAKNIQYF.

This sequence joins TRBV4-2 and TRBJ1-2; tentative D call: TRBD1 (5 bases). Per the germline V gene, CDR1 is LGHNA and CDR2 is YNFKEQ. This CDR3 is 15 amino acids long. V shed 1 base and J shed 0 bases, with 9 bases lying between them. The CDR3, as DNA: TGTGCCAGCAGCCAAGGGGGCAGGTCTAACTATGGCTACACCTTC. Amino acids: CASSQGGRSNYGYTF.

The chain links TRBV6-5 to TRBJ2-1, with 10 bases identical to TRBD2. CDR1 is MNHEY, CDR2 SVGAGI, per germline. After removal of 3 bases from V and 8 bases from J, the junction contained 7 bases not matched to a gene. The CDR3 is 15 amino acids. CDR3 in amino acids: CASSYRLAGVYEQFF. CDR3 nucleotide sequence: TGTGCCAGCAGTTATCGGCTAGCGGGAGTGTATGAGCAGTTCTTC.